This T cell receptor beta chain was obtained from a study of STAT5B mutations in CD4+ large granular lymphocyte leukemia. The CDR3 length is 15 residues. V was pared by 1 base and J by 2 bases, with 11 bases between. From germline, CDR1 is MGHRA and CDR2 YSYEKL. A single count supports this clone. The protocol was immunoSEQ multiplex PCR, while the TCRdb copy is restricted to in-frame clones and leaves out a portion. The table shows tens of thousands of clones, with around 80% occurring only once. The sample comprised CD4+ T cells from blood buffy coats. The source is a human donor in good health. The rearrangement links TRBV4-1 to TRBJ2-5, with a possible D match to TRBD2 (5 bases). CDR3 DNA sequence: TGCGCCAGCAGCCAAGGCGTCCCGGGGCAAGAGACCCAGTACTTC. Amino acids: CASSQGVPGQETQYF.